This record looks at one T cell receptor (beta chain) sequence and its context. This specimen comes from a study of T cell responses to AZD1222 COVID-19 vaccine. CDR1 is SGHVS, CDR2 FQNEAQ, per germline. This CDR3 comprises 14 residues. V lost 5 bases to trimming and J lost 8 bases, with 18 bases between them. Repertoires were generated with immunoSEQ multiplex PCR, while TCRdb's copy carries only in-frame clones and drops some. Here the sample spans over 100,000 clones, approximately 90% being singletons. This clonotype was sampled from an adult in good health. V usage is TRBV7-8 and J usage is TRBJ1-2; D is unclear. Material: peripheral blood, obtained on day 0 of AZD1222 vaccination. In DNA form, the CDR3 reads TGTGCCAGCAGCGTCCTACCCGGGCCTGAAGGCTACACCTTC. This gives the protein CASSVLPGPEGYTF.